This T cell receptor (beta chain) comes out of a study of long-term antiretroviral therapy in people with HIV. Study results and limitations: Control repertoires displayed wider CDR3 length ranges than the HIV repertoires.

The CDR3 totals 14 residues. The germline V gene encodes CDR1 MGHRA and CDR2 YSYEKL. V was trimmed by 1 base and J by 10 bases, leaving 16 bases between them. The authors ran the immunoSEQ assay, v3.0, at survey level. Clones were read by immunoSEQ multiplex PCR, and TCRdb kept only the in-frame ones, dropping some. This sample has more than 35,000 clones; about 95% occur once, and the top ten carry approximately 2.5%. Regarding this clone: Its antigen is not identified.

From each donor, at least one pre-ART PBMC sample and at least two post-ART PBMC samples were obtained. This TCR came from a woman between 45 and 60 years old with HIV. The chain is built from TRBV4-1 and TRBJ1-1; D is uncertain. The source was unsorted PBMCs, collected 3.7 years after starting antiretroviral therapy. The CDR3 DNA sequence: TGCGCCAGCAGCCAAGCAGTAGCTTACCTCCCAGCTTTCTTT. Protein: CASSQAVAYLPAFF.